This passage covers 14 T cell receptor beta chains from one sample sequenced in a study of CD8 T cells in ankylosing spondylitis. TCRdb fed the 5' RACE reads into MiXCR, producing one record per CDR3 protein. Of fewer than 250,000 distinct CDR3 sequences in the sample, roughly 32% were seen once. Sequencing used blood, either unsorted or a sorted T cell fraction (not recorded which). The receptor source for this set is a male donor with ankylosing spondylitis or in good health (not recorded which).

On this clonotype itself: This may come from a read error, since a much larger clone is one base off. The chain is built from TRBV11-2 and TRBJ2-7; D is uncertain. The CDR3 covers 13 residues. Between the trimmed V and J ends, which lost 1 base and 1 base, there was a span of 5 bases. Germline assignment: CDR1 SGHAT and CDR2 FQNNGV. The CDR3 loop reads CASSLGKSYEQYF. CDR3 in DNA: TGTGCCAGCAGCTTAGGCAAGTCCTACGAGCAGTACTTC.

A few counts support this clonotype. The chain combines TRBV18 with TRBJ2-7; TRBD1 aligns across 8 bases. The germline V gene has CDR1 KGHSH and CDR2 LQKENI. V shed 3 bases and J 5 bases; nucleotides not matched to a gene: 9. The CDR3 runs to 15 residues. The CDR3 sequence is CASSPVAGGDDEQYF. The CDR3 DNA reads as TGTGCCAGCTCACCGGTGGCAGGGGGCGACGACGAGCAGTACTTC.

J is TRBJ2-7 and V is TRBV20-1; D ambiguous. Trimming left V 6 bases short and J 4 bases short, with 16 bases between. The length of the CDR3 is 13 residues. CDR1 and CDR2 (germline): DFQATT, SNEGSKA (reference sequence). This CDR3 reads CSAGSPVPYEQYF. The CDR3 DNA sequence: TGCAGTGCCGGGTCCCCGGTACCATACGAGCAGTACTTC.

The V gene is TRBV5-1, the J gene TRBJ2-1, with TRBD1 matching over 7 bases. V was clipped by 6 bases and J by 1 base; unmatched bases: 13. The CDR3 contains 17 residues. CDR1 and CDR2 (germline): SGHRS, YFSETQ. The CDR3, as DNA: TGCGCCAGCAACCCGATCTCCACAGGGGTATCCTACAATGAGCAGTTCTTC. It encodes CASNPISTGVSYNEQFF.

A few counts support this clonotype. This chain links TRBV20-1 with TRBJ2-5; D is unclear. The V end was cut by 0 bases, the J end by 1 base, with 9 bases between. The CDR3 is made up of 14 amino acids. Per the germline V gene, CDR1 is DFQATT and CDR2 is SNEGSKA (reference sequence). The CDR3 spells CSARDVLFQETQYF. CDR3 nucleotides: TGCAGTGCTAGAGATGTGCTCTTCCAAGAGACCCAGTACTTC.

This clonotype was recorded a few times. This chain uses TRBV12-3 or TRBV12-4 with TRBJ2-1; no firm D call. The length of the CDR3 is 13 residues. Deletions cut 5 bases from V and 5 bases from J, with 10 bases between. CDR3 nucleotides: TGTGCCAGCAGTCCCCCATACGACAATGAGCAGTTCTTC. This encodes CASSPPYDNEQFF.

The rearrangement joins TRBV25-1 to TRBJ2-7, with 15 bases fitting TRBD2. CDR1 and CDR2 (germline): MGHDK, SYGVNS. V lost 8 bases, J lost 0 bases, and 11 bases stayed unmatched. This CDR3 is 18 amino acids long. The CDR3 loop reads CASLGTSGGLAGSYEQYF. The CDR3 coding sequence is TGTGCCAGCTTGGGGACTAGCGGGGGGCTAGCCGGCTCCTACGAGCAGTACTTC.

This clonotype appeared a few times. The V call is TRBV10-3, the J call TRBJ1-6, with no clear D. V was cut by 2 bases and J by 10 bases, with 9 bases left in between. Germline V gene lookup returns CDR1 ENHRY and CDR2 SYGVKD. The CDR3 covers 13 residues. CDR3 region: CAISETETSPLHF. The DNA for the CDR3 is TGTGCCATCAGTGAGACAGAGACCTCACCCCTCCACTTT.

The rearrangement joins TRBV29-1 to TRBJ2-4; TRBD2 agrees at 7 bases. After removal of 7 bases from V and 0 bases from J, the junction contained 6 bases not matched to a gene. The CDR3 sequence is 14 residues long. CDR1 and CDR2 from the germline V gene are SQVTM and ANQGSEA. CDR3 amino acids: CSAKRDLAKNIQYF. Written as DNA, the CDR3 is TGCAGCGCAAAGCGGGACCTAGCCAAAAACATTCAGTACTTC.

The genes are TRBV7-8 and TRBJ2-1; D possibly matches TRBD1 or TRBD2 (5 bases each). Trimming pared 1 base from V and 8 bases from J, leaving 18 bases between. The CDR3 extends over 16 amino acids. Looked up from germline, CDR1 is SGHVS and CDR2 is FQNEAQ. CDR3 protein: CASSLGYQGALDEQFF. The CDR3 coding sequence is TGTGCCAGCAGCTTAGGGTACCAGGGAGCGCTCGATGAGCAGTTCTTC.

The rearrangement uses TRBV5-1 and TRBJ2-2; no firm D call. V lost 4 bases to trimming and J lost 4 bases, with 11 bases between them. Germline V gene data show CDR1 as SGHRS and CDR2 as YFSETQ. The CDR3 length is 14 residues. The CDR3 DNA sequence: TGCGCCAGCAGCGGGGTACTTATCACCGGGGAGCTGTTTTTT. This translates into CASSGVLITGELFF.

The rearrangement uses TRBV10-3 and TRBJ2-7; D could derive from TRBD1 or TRBD2 (5 bases each). Germline CDR1 is ENHRY and CDR2 is SYGVKD. Deletions cut 6 bases from V and 5 bases from J, with 14 bases between. The CDR3 spans 13 residues. This chain's CDR3 is CAISPGRNDEQYF. Written as DNA, the CDR3 is TGTGCCATCAGCCCGGGACGGAACGACGAGCAGTACTTC.

The chain has TRBV4-1 and TRBJ1-5; 7 bases line up with TRBD1. This CDR3 is 16 amino acids long. Germline loops: CDR1 MGHRA, CDR2 YSYEKL. The trim removed 1 base at V and 4 bases at J, leaving 7 bases unmatched. CDR3 sequence: CASSQVPFRGNQPQHF. CDR3 sequence (DNA): TGCGCCAGCAGCCAAGTCCCTTTCAGGGGGAATCAGCCCCAGCATTTT.

The chain employs TRBV7-9 and TRBJ2-7, with unresolved D. The CDR3 runs to 16 residues. CDR1 SEHNR and CDR2 FQNEAQ come from the germline V gene (reference sequence). V shed 1 base and J shed 2 bases, with 15 bases lying between them. This chain's CDR3 is CASSLVGTSRAYEQYF. In DNA form, the CDR3 reads TGTGCCAGCAGCTTAGTTGGCACGAGCCGCGCCTACGAGCAGTACTTC.